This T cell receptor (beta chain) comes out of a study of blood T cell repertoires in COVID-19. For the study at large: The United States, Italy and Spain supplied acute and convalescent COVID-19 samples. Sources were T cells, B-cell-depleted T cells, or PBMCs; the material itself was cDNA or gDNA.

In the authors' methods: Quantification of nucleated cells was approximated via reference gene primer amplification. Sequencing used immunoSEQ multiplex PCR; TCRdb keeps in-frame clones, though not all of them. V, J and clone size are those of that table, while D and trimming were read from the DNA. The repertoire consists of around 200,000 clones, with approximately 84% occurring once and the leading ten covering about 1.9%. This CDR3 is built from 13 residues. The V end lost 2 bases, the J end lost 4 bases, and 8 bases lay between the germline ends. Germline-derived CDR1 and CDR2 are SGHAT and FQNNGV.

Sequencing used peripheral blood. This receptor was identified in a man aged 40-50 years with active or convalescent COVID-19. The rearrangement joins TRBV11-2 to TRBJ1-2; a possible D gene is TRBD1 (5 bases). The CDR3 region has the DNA TGTGCCAGCAGCTTAACGACAGCCTATGGCTACACCTTC. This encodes CASSLTTAYGYTF.